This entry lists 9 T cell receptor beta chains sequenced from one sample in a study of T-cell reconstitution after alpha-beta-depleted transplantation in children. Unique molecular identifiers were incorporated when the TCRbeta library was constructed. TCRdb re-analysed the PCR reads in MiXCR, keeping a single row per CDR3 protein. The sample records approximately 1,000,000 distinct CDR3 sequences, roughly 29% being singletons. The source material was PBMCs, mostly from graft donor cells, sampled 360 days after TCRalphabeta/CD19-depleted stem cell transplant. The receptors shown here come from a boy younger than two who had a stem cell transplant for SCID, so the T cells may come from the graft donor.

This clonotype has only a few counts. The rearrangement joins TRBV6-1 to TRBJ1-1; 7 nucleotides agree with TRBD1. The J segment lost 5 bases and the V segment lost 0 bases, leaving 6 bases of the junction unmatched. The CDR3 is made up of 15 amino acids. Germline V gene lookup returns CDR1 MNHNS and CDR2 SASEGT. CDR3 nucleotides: TGTGCCAGCAGTGAAGCCTCGACAGGGTGGACTGAAGCTTTCTTT. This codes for CASSEASTGWTEAFF.

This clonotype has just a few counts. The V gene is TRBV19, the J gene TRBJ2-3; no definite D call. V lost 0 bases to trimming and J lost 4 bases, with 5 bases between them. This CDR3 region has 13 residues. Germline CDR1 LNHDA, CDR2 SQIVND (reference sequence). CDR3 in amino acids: CASSIDGSDTQYF. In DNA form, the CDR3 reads TGTGCCAGTAGTATAGATGGGTCAGATACGCAGTATTTT.

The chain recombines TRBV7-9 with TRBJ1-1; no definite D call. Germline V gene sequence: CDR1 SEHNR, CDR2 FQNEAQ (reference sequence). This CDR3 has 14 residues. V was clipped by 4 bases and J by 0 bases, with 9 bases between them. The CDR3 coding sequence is TGTGCCAGCAGCTGGGTGACCGTGAACACTGAAGCTTTCTTT. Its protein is CASSWVTVNTEAFF.

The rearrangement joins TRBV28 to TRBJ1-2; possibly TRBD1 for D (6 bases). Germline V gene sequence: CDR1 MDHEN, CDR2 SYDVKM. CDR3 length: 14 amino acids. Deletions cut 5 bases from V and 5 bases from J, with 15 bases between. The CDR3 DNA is TGTGCCAGCAGTCTCAGGGGCGACTGGTATGGCTACACCTTC. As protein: CASSLRGDWYGYTF.

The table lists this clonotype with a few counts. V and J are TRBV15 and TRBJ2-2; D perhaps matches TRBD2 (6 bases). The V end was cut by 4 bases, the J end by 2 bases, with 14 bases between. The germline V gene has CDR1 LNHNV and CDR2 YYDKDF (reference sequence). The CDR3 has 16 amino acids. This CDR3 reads CATSIGAGGNTGELFF. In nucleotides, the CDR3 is TGTGCCACCAGCATTGGGGCCGGGGGAAACACCGGGGAGCTGTTTTTT.

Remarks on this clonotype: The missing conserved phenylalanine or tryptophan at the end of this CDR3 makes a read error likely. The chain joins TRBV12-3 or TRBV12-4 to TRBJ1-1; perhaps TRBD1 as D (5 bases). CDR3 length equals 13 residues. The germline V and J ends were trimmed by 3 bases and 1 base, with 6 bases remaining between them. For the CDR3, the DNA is TGTGCCAGCAGTTTTACAGGGAACACTGAAGCTTTCTAT. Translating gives CASSFTGNTEAFY.

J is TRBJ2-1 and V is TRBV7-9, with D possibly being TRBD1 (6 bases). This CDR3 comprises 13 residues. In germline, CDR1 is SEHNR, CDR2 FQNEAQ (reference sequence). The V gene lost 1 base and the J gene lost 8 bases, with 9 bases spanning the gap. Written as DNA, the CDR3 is TGTGCCAGCAGCTTAGGGACAGCAGATGAGCAGTTCTTC. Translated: CASSLGTADEQFF.

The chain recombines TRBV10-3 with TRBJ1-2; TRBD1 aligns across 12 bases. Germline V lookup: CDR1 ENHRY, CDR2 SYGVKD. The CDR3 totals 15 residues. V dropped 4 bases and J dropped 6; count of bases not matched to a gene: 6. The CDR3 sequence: CAISATGTGGDGYTF. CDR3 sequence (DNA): TGTGCCATCAGTGCTACCGGGACAGGGGGCGATGGCTACACCTTC.

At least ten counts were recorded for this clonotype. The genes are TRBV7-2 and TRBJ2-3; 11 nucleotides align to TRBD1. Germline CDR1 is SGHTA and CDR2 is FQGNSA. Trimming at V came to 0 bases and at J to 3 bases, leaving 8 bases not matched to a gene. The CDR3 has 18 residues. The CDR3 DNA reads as TGTGCCAGCAGCTTAGCCCCCCTGGGACAGGGGGGTACAGATACGCAGTATTTT. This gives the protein CASSLAPLGQGGTDTQYF.